This is a list of T cell receptor beta chains from one sample in a study of T cells in Graves' hyperthyroidism and ophthalmopathy. From the multiplex PCR reads, TCRdb called clonotypes with MiXCR, one entry per CDR3 protein. The sample carries roughly 360,000 distinct CDR3 sequences, less than 15% recorded once. The specimen was blood. The receptors here all came from a man aged 25-45 years with Graves' hyperthyroidism that later progressed to Graves' ophthalmopathy. CDR3s include the opening cysteine and the closing phenylalanine or tryptophan. The order of the fields is J gene, clone size, V gene, D gene, CDR3 protein, CDR3 DNA. The D gene is left open where the match is weak. Not all rows give a size; the values are once, few, many and, for expanded clones, a class.

TRBJ2-4 | many | TRBV5-1 | TRBD2 | CASSLLSGGNIQYF | TGCGCCAGCAGCCTATTGAGCGGGGGGAACATTCAGTACTTC
TRBJ2-7 | few | TRBV6-1 | TRBD2 | CASSADWRGVSYEQHF | TGTGCCAGCAGTGCCGACTGGCGGGGGGTCTCCTACGAGCAGCACTTC
TRBJ2-3 | - | TRBV13 | TRBD2 | CASSQTSGGGTDTQYF | TGTGCCAGCAGCCAGACTAGCGGGGGGGGTACAGATACGCAGTATTTT
TRBJ1-3 | - | TRBV29-1 | - | CSVEQGNSGNTIYF | TGCAGCGTTGAGCAGGGGAACTCTGGAAACACCATATATTTT
TRBJ1-2 | - | TRBV29-1 | TRBD1 | CSVEVGQGDYGYTF | TGCAGCGTTGAGGTAGGGCAGGGGGACTATGGCTACACCTTC
TRBJ2-7 | - | TRBV30 | TRBD1 | CAWIRQGSYEQYF | TGTGCCTGGATAAGACAGGGCTCCTACGAACAGTACTTC
TRBJ2-1 | - | TRBV3-1 | - | CASGGGEQFF | TGTGCCAGCGGAGGGGGGGAGCAGTTCTTC
TRBJ1-2 | many | TRBV5-1 | - | CASSSTAYGYTF | TGCGCCAGCAGCTCGACGGCTTATGGCTACACCTTC
TRBJ2-6 | - | TRBV6-1 | - | CAYRSSGANVLTF | TGTGCCTACAGGTCAAGTGGGGCCAACGTCCTGACTTTC
TRBJ2-2 | - | TRBV29-1 | - | CSARTGPGELFF | TGCAGCGCCCGGACGGGACCCGGGGAGCTGTTTTTT
TRBJ2-1 | few | TRBV6-5 | - | CASSYSSGVGYNEQFF | TGTGCCAGCAGTTACTCGTCGGGGGTGGGATACAATGAGCAGTTCTTC
TRBJ2-6 | - | TRBV5-1 | - | CASSGTLGANVLTF | TGCGCCAGCAGCGGAACCCTGGGGGCCAACGTCCTGACTTTC
TRBJ1-4 | many | TRBV15 | - | CATSRGLQDYEKLFF | TGTGCCACCAGCAGAGGGTTGCAGGATTACGAAAAACTGTTTTTT
TRBJ1-2 | - | TRBV9 | TRBD1 | CASSGTGRGYTF | TGTGCCAGCAGCGGGACAGGGCGCGGCTACACCTTC
TRBJ1-2 | - | TRBV19 | - | CASTSEGPSGYTF | TGTGCCAGTACCTCCGAAGGTCCCTCTGGCTACACCTTC
TRBJ1-4 | many | TRBV28 | - | CATLGAGEKLFF | TGTGCCACTCTCGGGGCCGGTGAAAAACTGTTTTTT